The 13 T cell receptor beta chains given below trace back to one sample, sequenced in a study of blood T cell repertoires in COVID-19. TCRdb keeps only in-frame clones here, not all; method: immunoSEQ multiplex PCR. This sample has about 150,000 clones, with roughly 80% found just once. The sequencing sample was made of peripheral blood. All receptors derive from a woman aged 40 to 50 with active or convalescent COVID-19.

CDR3 sequence (DNA): TGCGCCAGCAGTCTCTACAGGAACTCTGGAAACACCATATATTTT. It encodes CASSLYRNSGNTIYF. V gene TRBV23-1 combines with J gene TRBJ1-3, with a weak D call TRBD1 (5 bases). TRBV23-1 counts as an open reading frame of uncertain function. Trimming stripped 4 bases from V and 0 bases from J, with 10 bases between. The CDR3 runs to 15 residues.

CDR3 region: CASSLAPRGAEAFF. DNA of the CDR3: TGTGCCAGCAGCTTAGCCCCCAGGGGCGCTGAAGCTTTCTTT. The rearrangement joins TRBV7-9 to TRBJ1-1, with D perhaps TRBD1 (6 bases). Germline assignment: CDR1 SEHNR and CDR2 FQNEAQ (reference sequence). V dropped 0 bases and J dropped 6 bases, with 11 bases sitting between them. This CDR3 spans 14 amino acids.

CDR3 region: CASSRIRGGEKLFF. CDR3 coding DNA: TGTGCCAGCAGCCGAATCAGGGGAGGGGAAAAACTGTTTTTT. The chain employs TRBV7-9 and TRBJ1-4; a possible D gene is TRBD1 (6 bases). Per the germline V gene, CDR1 is SEHNR and CDR2 is FQNEAQ (reference sequence). V lost 5 bases, J lost 8 bases, and 15 bases lay in between. The CDR3 covers 14 residues.

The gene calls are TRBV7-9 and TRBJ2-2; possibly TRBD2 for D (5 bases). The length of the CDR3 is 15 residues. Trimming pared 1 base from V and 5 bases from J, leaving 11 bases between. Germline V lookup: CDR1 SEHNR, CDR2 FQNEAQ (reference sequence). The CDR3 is CASSLGLPGTGELFF. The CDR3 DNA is TGTGCCAGCAGCTTAGGCCTCCCGGGGACCGGGGAGCTGTTTTTT.

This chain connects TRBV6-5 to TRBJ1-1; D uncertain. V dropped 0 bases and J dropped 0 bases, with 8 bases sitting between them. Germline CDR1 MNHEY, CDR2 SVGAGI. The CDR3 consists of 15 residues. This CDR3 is CASSYSRAVNTEAFF. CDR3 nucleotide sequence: TGTGCCAGCAGTTACTCTCGAGCGGTGAACACTGAAGCTTTCTTT.

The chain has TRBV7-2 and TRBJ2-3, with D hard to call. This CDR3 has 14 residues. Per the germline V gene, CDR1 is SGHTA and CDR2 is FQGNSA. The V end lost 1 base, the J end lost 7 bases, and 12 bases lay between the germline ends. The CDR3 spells CASSLGGDLNTQYF. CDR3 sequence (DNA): TGTGCCAGCAGCTTAGGCGGAGACCTAAATACGCAGTATTTT.

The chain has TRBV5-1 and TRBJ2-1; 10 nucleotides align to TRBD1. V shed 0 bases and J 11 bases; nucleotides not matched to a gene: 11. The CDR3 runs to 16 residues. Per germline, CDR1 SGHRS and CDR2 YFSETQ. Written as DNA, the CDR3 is TGCGCCAGCAGCTTGGCGACCGGGACAGGGGTGTCGAAGCAGTTCTTC. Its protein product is CASSLATGTGVSKQFF.

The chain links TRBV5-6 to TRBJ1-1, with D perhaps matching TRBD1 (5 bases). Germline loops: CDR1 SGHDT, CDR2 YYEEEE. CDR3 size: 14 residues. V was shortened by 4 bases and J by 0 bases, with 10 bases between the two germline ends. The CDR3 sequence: CASSRQTLNTEAFF. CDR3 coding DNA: TGTGCCAGCAGCCGACAGACATTGAACACTGAAGCTTTCTTT.

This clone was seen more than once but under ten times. CDR3: CASTSFGTGLSNQPQHF. CDR3 in DNA: TGTGCCAGCACCAGTTTTGGGACAGGTCTAAGCAATCAGCCCCAGCATTTT. The chain joins TRBV28 to TRBJ1-5, with 8 bases identical to TRBD1. J gave up 1 base and V 7 bases, and 12 bases lay outside the gene matches. Looked up from germline, CDR1 is MDHEN and CDR2 is SYDVKM. The CDR3 loop spans 17 amino acids.

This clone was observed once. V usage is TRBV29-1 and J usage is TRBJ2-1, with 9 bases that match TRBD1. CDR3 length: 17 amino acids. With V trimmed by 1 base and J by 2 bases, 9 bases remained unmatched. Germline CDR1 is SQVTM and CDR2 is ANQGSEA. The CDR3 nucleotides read TGCAGCGTTGAAGCGGGGCGAGGGACAGGGCCCTACAATGAGCAGTTCTTC. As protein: CSVEAGRGTGPYNEQFF.

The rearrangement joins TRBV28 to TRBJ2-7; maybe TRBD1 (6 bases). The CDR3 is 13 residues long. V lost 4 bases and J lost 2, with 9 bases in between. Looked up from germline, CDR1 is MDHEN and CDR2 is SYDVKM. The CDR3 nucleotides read TGTGCCAGCAGTTGGGGGCACCCCTACGAGCAGTACTTC. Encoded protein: CASSWGHPYEQYF.

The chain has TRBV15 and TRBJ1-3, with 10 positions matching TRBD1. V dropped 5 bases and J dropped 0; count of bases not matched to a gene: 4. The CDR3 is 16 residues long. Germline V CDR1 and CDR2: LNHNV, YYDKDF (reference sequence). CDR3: CATSGQGVLSGNTIYF. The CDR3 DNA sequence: TGTGCCACCAGCGGACAGGGGGTCCTCTCTGGAAACACCATATATTTT.

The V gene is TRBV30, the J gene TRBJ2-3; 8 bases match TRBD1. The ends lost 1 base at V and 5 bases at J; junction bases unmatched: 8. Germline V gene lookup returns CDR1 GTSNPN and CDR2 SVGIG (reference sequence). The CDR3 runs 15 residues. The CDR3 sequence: CAWSGRTGGRDTQYF. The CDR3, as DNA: TGTGCCTGGAGTGGGAGAACAGGGGGTCGAGATACGCAGTATTTT.